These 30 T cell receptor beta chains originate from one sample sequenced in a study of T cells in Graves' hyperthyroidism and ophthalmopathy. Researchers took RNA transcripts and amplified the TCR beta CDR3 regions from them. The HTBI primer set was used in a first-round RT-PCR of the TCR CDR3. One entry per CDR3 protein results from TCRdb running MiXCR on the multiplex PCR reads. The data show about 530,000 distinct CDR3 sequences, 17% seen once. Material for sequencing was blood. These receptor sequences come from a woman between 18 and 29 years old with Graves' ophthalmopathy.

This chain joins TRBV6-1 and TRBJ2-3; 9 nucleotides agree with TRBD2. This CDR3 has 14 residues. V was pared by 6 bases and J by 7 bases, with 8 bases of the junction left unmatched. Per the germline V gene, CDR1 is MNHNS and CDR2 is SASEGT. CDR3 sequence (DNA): TGTGCCAGCAGGATTAGCGGGAGAAAACATACGCAGTATTTT. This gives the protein CASRISGRKHTQYF.

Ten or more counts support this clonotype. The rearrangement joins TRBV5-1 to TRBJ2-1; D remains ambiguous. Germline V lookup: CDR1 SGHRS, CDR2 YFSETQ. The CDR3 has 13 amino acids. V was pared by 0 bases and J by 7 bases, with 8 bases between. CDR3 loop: CASSLEGLNEQFF. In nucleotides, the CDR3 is TGCGCCAGCAGCTTGGAGGGCCTGAATGAGCAGTTCTTC.

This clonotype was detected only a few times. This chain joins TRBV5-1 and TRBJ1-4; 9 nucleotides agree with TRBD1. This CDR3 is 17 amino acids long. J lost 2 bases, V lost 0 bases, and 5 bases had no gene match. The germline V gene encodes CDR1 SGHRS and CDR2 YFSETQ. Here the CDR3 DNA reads TGCGCCAGCAGCTTGGGTCGGACAGGGGTCACTAATGAAAAACTGTTTTTT. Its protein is CASSLGRTGVTNEKLFF.

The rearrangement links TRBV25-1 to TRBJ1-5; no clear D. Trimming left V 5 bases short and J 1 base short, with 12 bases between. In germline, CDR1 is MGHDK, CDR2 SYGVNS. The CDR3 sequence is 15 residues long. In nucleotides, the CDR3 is TGTGCCAGCAGTTGGTGGCAGGCCAGCAATCAGCCCCAGCATTTT. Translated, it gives CASSWWQASNQPQHF.

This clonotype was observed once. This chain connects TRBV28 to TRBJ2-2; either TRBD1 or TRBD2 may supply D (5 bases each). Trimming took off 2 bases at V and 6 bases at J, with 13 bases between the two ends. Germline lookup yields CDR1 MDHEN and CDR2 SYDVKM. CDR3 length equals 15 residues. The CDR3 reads CASSLVAGTPGELFF. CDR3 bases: TGTGCCAGCAGTTTAGTGGCAGGGACCCCCGGGGAGCTGTTTTTT. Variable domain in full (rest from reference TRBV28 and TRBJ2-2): DVKVTQSSRYLVKRTGEKVFLECVQDMDHENMFWYRQDPGLGLRLIYFSYDVKMKEKGDIPEGYSVSREKKERFSLILESASTNQTSMYLCASSLVAGTPGELFFGEGSRLTVL.

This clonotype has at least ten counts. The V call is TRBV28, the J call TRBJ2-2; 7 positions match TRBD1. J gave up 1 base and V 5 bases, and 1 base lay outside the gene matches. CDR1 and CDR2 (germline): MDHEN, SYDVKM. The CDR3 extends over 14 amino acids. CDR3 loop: CASSRTGNTGELFF. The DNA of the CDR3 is TGTGCCAGCAGTCGGACAGGGAACACCGGGGAGCTGTTTTTT.

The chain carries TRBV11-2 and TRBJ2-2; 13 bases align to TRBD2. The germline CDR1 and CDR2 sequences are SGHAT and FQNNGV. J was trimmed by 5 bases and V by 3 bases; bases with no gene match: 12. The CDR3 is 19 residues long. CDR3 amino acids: CASSFDRTSGSLRTGELFF. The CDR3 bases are TGTGCCAGCAGCTTTGATCGGACTAGCGGGAGTTTGAGGACCGGGGAGCTGTTTTTT.

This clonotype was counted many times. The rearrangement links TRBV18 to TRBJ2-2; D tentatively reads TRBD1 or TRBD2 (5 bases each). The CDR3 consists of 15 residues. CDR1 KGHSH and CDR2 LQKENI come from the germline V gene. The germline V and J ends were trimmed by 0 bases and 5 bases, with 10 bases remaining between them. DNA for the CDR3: TGTGCCAGCTCACCACCGGGGACGGGGACCGGGGAGCTGTTTTTT. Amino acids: CASSPPGTGTGELFF.

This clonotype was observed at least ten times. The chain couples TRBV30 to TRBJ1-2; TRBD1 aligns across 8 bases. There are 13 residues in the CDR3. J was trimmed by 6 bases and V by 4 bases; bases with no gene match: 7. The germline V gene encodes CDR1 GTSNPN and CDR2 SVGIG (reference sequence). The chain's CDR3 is CAWTFGQGNGYTF. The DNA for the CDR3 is TGTGCCTGGACTTTCGGACAGGGTAATGGCTACACCTTC.

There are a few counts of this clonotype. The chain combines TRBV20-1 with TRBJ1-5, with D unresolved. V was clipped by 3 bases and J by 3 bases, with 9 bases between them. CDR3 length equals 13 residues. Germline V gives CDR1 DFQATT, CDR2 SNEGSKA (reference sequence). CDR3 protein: CSASSQINQPQHF. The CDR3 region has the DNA TGCAGTGCTAGTTCTCAGATCAATCAGCCCCAGCATTTT.

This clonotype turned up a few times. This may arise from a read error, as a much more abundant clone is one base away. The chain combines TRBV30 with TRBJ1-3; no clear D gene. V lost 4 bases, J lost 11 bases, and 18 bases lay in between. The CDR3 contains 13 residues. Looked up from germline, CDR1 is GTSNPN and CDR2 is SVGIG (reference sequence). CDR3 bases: TGTGCCTGGATTAGTCAGACGCGGTCGGCCATATATTTT. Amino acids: CAWISQTRSAIYF.

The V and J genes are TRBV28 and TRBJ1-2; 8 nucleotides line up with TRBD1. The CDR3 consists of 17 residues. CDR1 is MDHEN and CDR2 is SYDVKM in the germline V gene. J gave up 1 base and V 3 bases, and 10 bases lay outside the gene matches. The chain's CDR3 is CASSFFPSRGLNYGYTF. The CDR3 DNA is TGTGCCAGCAGTTTTTTCCCCAGCAGGGGGCTTAACTATGGCTACACCTTC.

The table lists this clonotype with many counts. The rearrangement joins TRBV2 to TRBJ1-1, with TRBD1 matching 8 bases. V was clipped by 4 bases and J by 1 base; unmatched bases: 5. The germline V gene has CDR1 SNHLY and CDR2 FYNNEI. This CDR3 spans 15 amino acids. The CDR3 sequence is CASSAQGDRNTEAFF. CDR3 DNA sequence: TGTGCCAGCAGTGCACAGGGGGATAGGAACACTGAAGCTTTCTTT.

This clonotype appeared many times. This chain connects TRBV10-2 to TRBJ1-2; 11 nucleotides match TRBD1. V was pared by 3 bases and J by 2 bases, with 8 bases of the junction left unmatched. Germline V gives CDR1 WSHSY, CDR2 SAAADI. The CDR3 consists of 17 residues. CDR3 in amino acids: CASSDPSGTGGNYGYTF. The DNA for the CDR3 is TGCGCCAGCAGTGACCCTTCCGGGACAGGGGGAAACTATGGCTACACCTTC.

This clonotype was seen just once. Here the CDR3 reads CASSPLDGRNTEAFF. The CDR3 nucleotides are TGTGCCAGCTCACCACTGGACGGACGGAACACTGAAGCTTTCTTT. This chain joins TRBV18 and TRBJ1-1; D is unclear. Germline V gene lookup returns CDR1 KGHSH and CDR2 LQKENI. This CDR3 is 15 amino acids long. V lost 1 base to trimming and J lost 1 base, with 10 bases between them.

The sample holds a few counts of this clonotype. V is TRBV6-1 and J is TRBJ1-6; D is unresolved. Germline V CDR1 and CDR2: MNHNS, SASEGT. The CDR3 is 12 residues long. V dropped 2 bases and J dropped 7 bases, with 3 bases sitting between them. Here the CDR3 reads CASSETNSPLHF. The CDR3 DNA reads TGTGCCAGCAGTGAAACCAATTCACCCCTCCACTTT.

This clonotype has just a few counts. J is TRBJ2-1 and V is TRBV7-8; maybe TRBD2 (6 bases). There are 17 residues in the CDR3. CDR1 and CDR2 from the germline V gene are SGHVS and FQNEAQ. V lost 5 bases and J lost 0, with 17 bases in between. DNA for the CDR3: TGTGCCAGCAGCCCCCCCGGGGGTTTGAGCTCCTACAATGAGCAGTTCTTC. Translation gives CASSPPGGLSSYNEQFF.

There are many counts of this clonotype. Here the CDR3 DNA reads TGTGCCAGCACTATGGGGACAGGGTGGCCCACTGAAGCTTTCTTT. It translates to CASTMGTGWPTEAFF. The rearrangement uses TRBV7-2 and TRBJ1-1; 9 nucleotides agree with TRBD1. V shed 7 bases and J 4 bases; nucleotides not matched to a gene: 10. CDR1 and CDR2 from the germline V gene are SGHTA and FQGNSA. This CDR3 has 15 amino acids.

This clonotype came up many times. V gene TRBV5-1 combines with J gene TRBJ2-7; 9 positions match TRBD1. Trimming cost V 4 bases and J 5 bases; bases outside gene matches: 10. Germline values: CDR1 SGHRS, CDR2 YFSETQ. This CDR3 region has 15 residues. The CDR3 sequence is CASSGTGTGYDEQYF. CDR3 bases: TGCGCCAGCAGCGGAACCGGGACAGGGTACGACGAGCAGTACTTC.

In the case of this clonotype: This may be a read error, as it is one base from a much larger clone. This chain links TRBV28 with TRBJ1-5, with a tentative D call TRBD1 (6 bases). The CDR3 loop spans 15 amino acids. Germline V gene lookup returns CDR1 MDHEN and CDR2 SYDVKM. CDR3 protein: CASSLGGAPPQSQHF. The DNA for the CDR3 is TGTGCCAGCAGTTTGGGGGGGGCGCCCCCTCAGTCCCAGCATTTT.

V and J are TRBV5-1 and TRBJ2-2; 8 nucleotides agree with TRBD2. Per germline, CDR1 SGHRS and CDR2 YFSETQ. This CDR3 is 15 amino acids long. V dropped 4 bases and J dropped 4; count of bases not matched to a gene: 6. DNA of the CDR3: TGCGCCAGCAGCCGAACTAGCGGATTCACCGGGGAGCTGTTTTTT. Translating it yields CASSRTSGFTGELFF.

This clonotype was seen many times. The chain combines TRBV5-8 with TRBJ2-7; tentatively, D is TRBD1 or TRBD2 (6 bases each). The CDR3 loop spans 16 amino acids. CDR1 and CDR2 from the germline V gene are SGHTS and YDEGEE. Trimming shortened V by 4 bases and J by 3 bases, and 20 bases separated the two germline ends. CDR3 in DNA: TGTGCCAGCAGCGGACTGGGACAAACTAGCATCTACGAGCAGTACTTC. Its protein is CASSGLGQTSIYEQYF.

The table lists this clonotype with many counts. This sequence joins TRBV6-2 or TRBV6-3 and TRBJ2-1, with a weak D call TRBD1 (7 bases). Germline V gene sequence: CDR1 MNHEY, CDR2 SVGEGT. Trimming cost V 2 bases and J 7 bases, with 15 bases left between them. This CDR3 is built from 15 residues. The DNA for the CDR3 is TGTGCCAGCAGTTACGGAGGAGGGGGCACGAATGAGCAGTTCTTC. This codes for CASSYGGGGTNEQFF.

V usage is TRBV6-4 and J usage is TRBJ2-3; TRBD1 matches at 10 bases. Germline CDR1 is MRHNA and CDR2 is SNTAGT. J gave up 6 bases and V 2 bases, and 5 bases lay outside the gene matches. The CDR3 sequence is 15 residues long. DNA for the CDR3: TGTGCCAGCAGTGACGTGACAGGGGGCCGGGATACGCAGTATTTT. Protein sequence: CASSDVTGGRDTQYF.

CDR3 protein: CASSSQGGPQHF. CDR3 coding DNA: TGTGCCAGCAGTTCTCAAGGGGGGCCCCAGCATTTT. The J gene is TRBJ1-5, the V gene TRBV27; tentatively, D is TRBD1 (6 bases). With 4 bases removed from V and 9 bases from J, the gap between germline ends came to 10 bases. CDR1 and CDR2 from the germline V gene are MNHEY and SMNVEV (reference sequence). This CDR3 comprises 12 residues.

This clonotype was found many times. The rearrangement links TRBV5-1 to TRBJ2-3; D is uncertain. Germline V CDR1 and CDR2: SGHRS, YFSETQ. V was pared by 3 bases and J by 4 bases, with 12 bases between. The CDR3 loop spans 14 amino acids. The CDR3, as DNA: TGCGCCAGCAGCTATAAGACCGGTGCAGATACGCAGTATTTT. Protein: CASSYKTGADTQYF. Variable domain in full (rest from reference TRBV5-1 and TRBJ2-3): KAGVTQTPRYLIKTRGQQVTLSCSPISGHRSVSWYQQTPGQGLQFLFEYFSETQRNKGNFPGRFSGRQFSNSRSEMNVSTLELGDSALYLCASSYKTGADTQYFGPGTRLTVL.

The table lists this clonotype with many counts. CDR3 region: CASSYLQGFSYEQYF. DNA of the CDR3: TGTGCCAGCAGCTACCTACAGGGCTTCTCCTACGAGCAGTACTTC. The chain combines TRBV11-2 with TRBJ2-7; maybe TRBD1 (6 bases). The CDR3 loop spans 15 amino acids. V lost 4 bases and J 0 bases, leaving 13 bases between the germline ends. Germline CDR1 reads SGHAT; CDR2 reads FQNNGV.

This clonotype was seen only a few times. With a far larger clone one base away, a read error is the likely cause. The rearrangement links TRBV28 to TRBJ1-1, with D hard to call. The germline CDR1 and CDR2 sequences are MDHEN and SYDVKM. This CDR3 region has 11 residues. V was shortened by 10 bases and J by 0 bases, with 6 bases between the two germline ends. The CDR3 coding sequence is TGTGCCAACATCCTGAACACTGAAGCTTTCTTT. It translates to CANILNTEAFF.

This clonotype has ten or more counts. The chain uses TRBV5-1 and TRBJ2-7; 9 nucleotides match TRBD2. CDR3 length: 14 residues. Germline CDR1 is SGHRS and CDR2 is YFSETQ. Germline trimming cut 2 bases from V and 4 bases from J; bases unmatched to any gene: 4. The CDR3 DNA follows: TGCGCCAGCAGCTTTAGCGGGAGAGATTACGAGCAGTACTTC. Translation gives CASSFSGRDYEQYF.

The DNA of the CDR3 is TGTGCCAGCAGCTTAGCGGCAACAGGGGGCGGCTACAATGAGCAGTTCTTC. Translating gives CASSLAATGGGYNEQFF. The chain joins TRBV7-6 to TRBJ2-1, with TRBD1 matching 9 bases. CDR3 length: 17 residues. J was trimmed by 3 bases and V by 0 bases; bases with no gene match: 6. Germline V CDR1 and CDR2: SGHVS, FNYEAQ.